The 14 T cell receptor beta chains in this list originate from one sample, sequenced in a study of response to subunit inactivated influenza vaccine. TCRdb independently ran MiXCR on the RT-PCR reads; one entry per CDR3 protein. The sample shows 530,000 or so distinct CDR3 sequences, about 15% of them seen only once. The source was PBMCs from blood, collected less than 13 days after vaccination. The receptor set was obtained from a man aged 50 to 60 who received an inactivated influenza vaccine.

A few counts support this clonotype. The chain combines TRBV7-2 with TRBJ1-5; D is perhaps TRBD1 (5 bases). Trimming took 5 bases from V and 1 from J, leaving 12 bases between them. CDR3 length: 15 amino acids. Per the germline V gene, CDR1 is SGHTA and CDR2 is FQGNSA. The CDR3 is CASSIQGGSNQPQHF. CDR3 coding DNA: TGTGCCAGCAGCATCCAGGGAGGGAGCAATCAGCCCCAGCATTTT.

This clonotype appeared many times. V gene TRBV29-1 combines with J gene TRBJ2-2, with a possible D match to TRBD2 (5 bases). Per germline, CDR1 SQVTM and CDR2 ANQGSEA. V was clipped by 0 bases and J by 8 bases, with 13 bases between them. The CDR3 contains 14 residues. CDR3 amino acids: CSVEDRGRTGELFF. The CDR3 DNA follows: TGCAGCGTTGAAGATCGTGGGCGGACTGGGGAGCTGTTTTTT.

The chain has TRBV28 and TRBJ2-1, with 8 nucleotides matching TRBD2. The V gene's germline CDR1 is MDHEN and CDR2 SYDVKM. V trimming: 4 bases; J trimming: 2 bases; junction bases outside the gene matches: 10. The CDR3 is 17 residues long. CDR3 region: CASSYPLREGPYNEQFF. In DNA form, the CDR3 reads TGTGCCAGCAGTTACCCCTTACGGGAGGGCCCCTACAATGAGCAGTTCTTC.

The chain uses TRBV7-8 and TRBJ1-6, with 7 bases lining up with TRBD1. Losses at the gene ends were 4 bases for V and 4 bases for J; bases not matched to a gene: 7. The CDR3 consists of 16 residues. The germline V gene has CDR1 SGHVS and CDR2 FQNEAQ. The CDR3 DNA is TGTGCCAGCAGCTCCAACCCACAGGGGTATAATTCACCCCTCCACTTT. This sequence encodes CASSSNPQGYNSPLHF.

The table lists this clonotype with many counts. The chain has TRBV7-8 and TRBJ1-5, with no clear D. With 0 bases removed from V and 0 bases from J, the gap between germline ends came to 3 bases. The CDR3 loop spans 14 amino acids. The germline gives CDR1 SGHVS, CDR2 FQNEAQ. Here the CDR3 reads CASSLASSNQPQHF. DNA of the CDR3: TGTGCCAGCAGCTTAGCATCTAGCAATCAGCCCCAGCATTTT.

This clonotype showed up just a few times. This chain links TRBV6-1 with TRBJ2-3, with 7 positions matching TRBD2. The CDR3 sequence is 15 residues long. CDR1 is MNHNS, CDR2 SASEGT, per germline. J gave up 0 bases and V 5 bases, and 5 bases lay outside the gene matches. The DNA for the CDR3 is TGTGCCAGCAGTAGACTTAGCGGGAGCACAGATACGCAGTATTTT. Protein sequence: CASSRLSGSTDTQYF.

This clonotype was picked up many times. This chain joins TRBV12-3 or TRBV12-4 and TRBJ2-2; D is ambiguous. The CDR3 sequence is 14 residues long. V lost 6 bases to trimming and J lost 1 base, with 9 bases between them. CDR3 region: CASSLTGNTGELFF. For the CDR3, the DNA is TGTGCCAGCAGCTTGACTGGGAACACCGGGGAGCTGTTTTTT.

In its sample, this clonotype was seen a few times. The chain employs TRBV20-1 and TRBJ1-4; a weak D match, TRBD1 (6 bases). Germline CDR1 DFQATT, CDR2 SNEGSKA (reference sequence). This CDR3 is built from 15 residues. V was clipped by 4 bases and J by 7 bases, with 19 bases between them. CDR3 DNA sequence: TGCAGTGCTACCACCTCGGGGCAGGGGATTGAAAAACTGTTTTTT. This sequence encodes CSATTSGQGIEKLFF.

This clonotype has more than one count but fewer than ten. The CDR3 region is CATSDPGTRNTDTQYF. For the CDR3, the DNA is TGTGCCACCAGTGACCCCGGGACTAGAAACACAGATACGCAGTATTTT. The chain is built from TRBV24-1 and TRBJ2-3; 8 bases align to TRBD2. The V gene end was trimmed by 4 bases and the J gene end by 2 bases; junction bases not matched to a gene: 7. The V gene's germline CDR1 is KGHDR and CDR2 SFDVKD. CDR3 length: 16 residues.

J is TRBJ1-5 and V is TRBV21-1. TRBV21-1 is a pseudogene locus. The CDR3 is 16 amino acids. The CDR3 reads CASSNCQVLSNQPQHF. In DNA, the CDR3 is TGTGCCAGCAGCAATTGCCAGGTCCTTAGCAATCAGCCCCAGCATTTT.

This sequence joins TRBV11-2 and TRBJ2-7; D is ambiguous. V was clipped by 5 bases and J by 3 bases, with 11 bases between them. The CDR3 is made up of 13 amino acids. Germline lookup yields CDR1 SGHAT and CDR2 FQNNGV. CDR3 amino acids: CASSRPDGYEQYF. The CDR3 DNA follows: TGTGCCAGCAGCCGCCCGGACGGCTACGAGCAGTACTTC.

This clonotype has more than one count but fewer than ten. The V call is TRBV15, the J call TRBJ2-1; D is perhaps TRBD2 (6 bases). This CDR3 has 14 amino acids. Trimming cost V 4 bases and J 6 bases, with 13 bases left between them. Germline V gene data show CDR1 as LNHNV and CDR2 as YYDKDF (reference sequence). The CDR3 reads CATSTRETRNEQFF. Here the CDR3 DNA reads TGTGCCACCAGCACACGGGAGACTCGCAATGAGCAGTTCTTC.

This clonotype was observed a few times. This chain joins TRBV3-1 and TRBJ1-2; D unclear. In germline, CDR1 is LGHDT, CDR2 YNNKEL (reference sequence). V was cut by 0 bases and J by 3 bases, with 14 bases left in between. The CDR3 runs 16 residues. CDR3 sequence reads: CASSQDGGRSHYGYTF. The CDR3 DNA is TGTGCCAGCAGCCAAGACGGAGGCAGGTCACACTATGGCTACACCTTC.

J is TRBJ2-2 and V is TRBV14; the match to TRBD2 covers 11 bases. CDR1 SGHDN and CDR2 FVKESK come from the germline V gene. This CDR3 is built from 16 residues. Losses at the gene ends were 6 bases for V and 1 base for J; bases not matched to a gene: 4. The CDR3 spells CASSPLAGGNTGELFF. The CDR3 coding sequence is TGTGCCAGCAGTCCCCTAGCGGGGGGGAACACCGGGGAGCTGTTTTTT.